This TCR beta chain was recorded in a study of identifying expanded T cells in peripheral blood (dated by TCRdb to the late 2010s). Notes on the research overall: Technical replicates were generated by sequencing separate aliquots of the same genomic DNA pool, with four replicates compared pairwise. Paper-wide results and their limitations: The binomial model flagged roughly 1.2 differentially abundant clones between technical replicates but about 16 over around two weeks and under 25 over roughly 4 weeks. The authors expected biological variance in healthy repertoires might increase further over much longer intervals such as months to years. Variance in clone template counts between roughly two-week samples significantly increased with total template count across all healthy donors. Across all healthy-donor time intervals, the beta-binomial model significantly cut both the number of clones called differentially abundant and the false-positive rate.

No immune events such as infections were documented for the healthy donors during the collection period. Time-dependent variance in a beta-binomial model of T-cell clone differential abundance was calibrated using healthy-donor blood repertoires as a training cohort. The training cohort comprised about ten healthy donors, 3 female and 7 male. An age range of roughly 29 to 70 years, with an average of about 45 years, was recorded for the donors. Whole blood from each healthy donor was obtained from a commercial supplier and was collected at three time points around 2 weeks apart. Genomic DNA was extracted from unsorted whole blood for immunosequencing. TCRbeta CDR3 regions were profiled with the immunoSEQ Assay using bias-controlled multiplex PCR amplification of genomic DNA. On the authors' methods: To quantify the absolute abundance of each unique TCRbeta CDR3 region, the sequences were collapsed and filtered. Differential abundance was assessed using a binomial (Fisher-equivalent) model and a beta-binomial model in which time-dependent variance fitted from healthy donors was added. Clones with fewer than 5 combined templates were removed, and differential abundance was called for clones with a Benjamini-Hochberg FDR below 0.01. Using the form v = (b*log(k)+a)^2, the beta-binomial variance was modeled as a function of the total template count across the two samples. TCRdb obtained this table from immuneACCESS and retained in-frame rearrangements with V and J assigned. These tables miss some clones; where compared with another copy, unresolved V genes account for less than half of the shortfall, and the remainder is unexplained. That table gives V, J and clone size, and the DNA gave D and trimming. This sample is represented by more than 90,000 clones; around 88% of them were singletons. About 18% of the sample is in the top ten clones.

In the case of this clone: Which antigen it targets is not known. Base qualities are missing; no much larger clone stands one base away.

V lost 0 bases and J lost 6 bases, and the count of bases not matched to a germline gene is 3. CDR1 PRHDT and CDR2 FYEKMQ are derived from the germline V gene (reference sequence). CDR3 length: 14 amino acids, cysteine to phenylalanine. CDR3 DNA is the only sequence kept; it has 42 bases, read in frame from the first base. Recombination connected TRBV13 to TRBJ1-1, with TRBD1 identical over 8 junction bases. Material for sequencing was blood. The TCR originated in a person between 18 and 75 years old in good health. The CDR3 region reads CASSLGQGVAEAFF. The sequence in DNA is TGTGCCAGCAGCTTAGGACAGGGGGTCGCTGAAGCTTTCTTT.